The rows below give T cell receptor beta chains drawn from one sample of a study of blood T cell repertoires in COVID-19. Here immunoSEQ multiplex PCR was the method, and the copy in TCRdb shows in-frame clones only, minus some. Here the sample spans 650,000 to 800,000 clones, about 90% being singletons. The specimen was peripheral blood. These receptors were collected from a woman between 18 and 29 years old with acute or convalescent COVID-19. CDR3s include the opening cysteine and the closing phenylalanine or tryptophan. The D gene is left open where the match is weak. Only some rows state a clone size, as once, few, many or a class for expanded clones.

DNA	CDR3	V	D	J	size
TGTGCCAGCAGTCCCTTCCCAGGGGTTGGCTACACCTTC	CASSPFPGVGYTF	TRBV6-5	NA	TRBJ1-2	NA
TGTGCCAGCAGCTTATTTCGGGGACAGCTAGAGACCCAGTACTTC	CASSLFRGQLETQYF	TRBV7-8	TRBD1	TRBJ2-5	NA
TGTGCCATCAGTCCGGGAAAGTACTACGAGCAGTACTTC	CAISPGKYYEQYF	TRBV10-3	NA	TRBJ2-7	NA
TGCGCCAGCAGCGTCAAGACAGGGACCGACTATGGCTACACCTTC	CASSVKTGTDYGYTF	TRBV5-1	TRBD1	TRBJ1-2	few
TGTGCCAGCAGTGAAGCGGGACAGAGAAAAATGAACACTGAAGCTTTCTTT	CASSEAGQRKMNTEAFF	TRBV2	TRBD1	TRBJ1-1	NA
TGTGCCAGCAGTCTGAGCGGACAGTCCGGGGGGTATGGCTACACCTTC	CASSLSGQSGGYGYTF	TRBV9	NA	TRBJ1-2	NA
TGTGCCAGCTCACCAGGCCTGAACACTGAAGCTTTCTTT	CASSPGLNTEAFF	TRBV18	NA	TRBJ1-1	NA
TGTGCCAGCAGCTTAGGAGACAGGCCCTCTGGAAACACCATATATTTT	CASSLGDRPSGNTIYF	TRBV7-9	NA	TRBJ1-3	NA
TGTGCCAGCAGCTTATTCCGCGACAGAGGTCTAACGGGCTACACCTTC	CASSLFRDRGLTGYTF	TRBV11-2	NA	TRBJ1-2	NA
TGTGCCAGCAGCCCCCGGACAGAGAACACTGAAGCTTTCTTT	CASSPRTENTEAFF	TRBV9	NA	TRBJ1-1	NA
TGTGCCACCACCGGCGGTCGCGGCTACACCTTC	CATTGGRGYTF	TRBV7-8	NA	TRBJ1-2	NA
TGTGCCAGCAGTTTAAATAAGGTGGCAGGGGGCACTGAAGCTTTCTTT	CASSLNKVAGGTEAFF	TRBV27	TRBD1	TRBJ1-1	NA
TGTGCCAGCAGTTCGGCTTCACAGGGGGCAGGGGCCCTCCACTTT	CASSSASQGAGALHF	TRBV28	TRBD1	TRBJ1-6	few
TGTGCCAGCAGCTCGACAGGGAGCAATCAGCCCCAGCATTTT	CASSSTGSNQPQHF	TRBV7-2	TRBD1	TRBJ1-5	NA
TGTGCCAGCAGCACACAAGGGGGCGGGAACACTGAAGCTTTCTTT	CASSTQGGGNTEAFF	TRBV7-3	TRBD1	TRBJ1-1	few
TGTGCCAGCAGTTTATGGCGGGGGTGGTGGATCGAGGCTAATGAAAAACTGTTTTTT	CASSLWRGWWIEANEKLFF	TRBV28	NA	TRBJ1-4	NA
TGTGCCAGTAGTATCCAGGGGGGCTCTGGAAACACCATATATTTT	CASSIQGGSGNTIYF	TRBV19	TRBD1	TRBJ1-3	NA
TGTGCCAGCAGCCAACCCGGGGGAGCGGAAGAGACCCAGTACTTC	CASSQPGGAEETQYF	TRBV3-1/TRBV3-2	NA	TRBJ2-5	NA
TGTGCCACCAGTGACTCAGGGAAGGTACAGCCCCAGCATTTT	CATSDSGKVQPQHF	TRBV24-1	NA	TRBJ1-5	NA
TGTGCCAGCAGCAGGACAGTCTACAATGAGCAGTTCTTC	CASSRTVYNEQFF	TRBV6-4	NA	TRBJ2-1	few
TGTGCTAGTGGTTCAAGGACAGATCAGTACTTC	CASGSRTDQYF	TRBV12-5	NA	TRBJ2-4	NA
TGTGCCAGCAGCTTAGGCAGGGATCCCTACGAGCAGTACTTC	CASSLGRDPYEQYF	TRBV13	NA	TRBJ2-7	NA
TGTGCCAGTAGTTCGAGACAGCGCTATGGCTACACCTTC	CASSSRQRYGYTF	TRBV19	NA	TRBJ1-2	NA
TGTGCCAGCAGCGAGGGTCCCCCTAGGGAGCAGTACTTC	CASSEGPPREQYF	TRBV6-5	NA	TRBJ2-7	NA
TGTGCCAGCCTACTAGACAGGTCCCACACTGAAGCTTTCTTT	CASLLDRSHTEAFF	TRBV6-5	NA	TRBJ1-1	NA
TGTGCCAGCAGCATCCGGGGGGGCCGGCAAGAGACCCAGTACTTC	CASSIRGGRQETQYF	TRBV9	TRBD2	TRBJ2-5	NA
TGTGCCAGTAGTCCCAACGGACTAGTTCAAGAGACCCAGTACTTC	CASSPNGLVQETQYF	TRBV19	TRBD2	TRBJ2-5	NA
TGTGCCTGGAGTGTATCCGGGGGTTACGAGCAGTACTTC	CAWSVSGGYEQYF	TRBV30	NA	TRBJ2-7	NA
TGTGCCAGCAGCCCCGGACAGATCTATGGCTACACCTTC	CASSPGQIYGYTF	TRBV7-8	NA	TRBJ1-2	NA
TGTGCCAGTAGTATAAAGAGTGCCGGGGCCAACGTCCTGACTTTC	CASSIKSAGANVLTF	TRBV19	NA	TRBJ2-6	NA
TGTGCCAGCAGCCCTTTCGCGGGGGGAGGAGGCTACACCTTC	CASSPFAGGGGYTF	TRBV5-6	NA	TRBJ1-2	NA
TGTGCCAGCAGCTTAATCCAGCGGGGGGGCACAGATACGCAGTATTTT	CASSLIQRGGTDTQYF	TRBV7-8	TRBD2	TRBJ2-3	NA
TGTGCCAGCAGCTTACAGGGGGTTCTTATTGACACTGAAGCTTTCTTT	CASSLQGVLIDTEAFF	TRBV7-2	TRBD1	TRBJ1-1	NA
TGTGCCAGCAGTTGGGGGGGAGTATATGGCTACACCTTC	CASSWGGVYGYTF	TRBV2	NA	TRBJ1-2	NA
TGTGCCAGCAGTTTACGGGGACAGAGAAAAAACAATGAGCAGTTCTTC	CASSLRGQRKNNEQFF	TRBV28	TRBD1	TRBJ2-1	NA
TGTGCCAGTAGTATAGGGCAGGGATATGGCTACACCTTC	CASSIGQGYGYTF	TRBV19	NA	TRBJ1-2	NA
TGCGCCAGCAGCCCCAGTCCCGGGACAGGGATATACGAGCAGTACTTC	CASSPSPGTGIYEQYF	TRBV4-1	TRBD1	TRBJ2-7	NA
TGTGCCAGCAGTATGAGGACAGCCTCTGGAAACACCATATATTTT	CASSMRTASGNTIYF	TRBV6-6	NA	TRBJ1-3	NA
TGCGCCAGCAGCTCCGGGACAGGGACTGGCTACACCTTC	CASSSGTGTGYTF	TRBV5-1	TRBD1	TRBJ1-2	once
TGTGCCAGCAGTTTAGCGTTGGGACAGGGTAACAATGAGCAGTTCTTC	CASSLALGQGNNEQFF	TRBV27	TRBD1	TRBJ2-1	NA
TGTGCCAGCAGTGGACTGACTAGCACAGATACGCAGTATTTT	CASSGLTSTDTQYF	TRBV2	NA	TRBJ2-3	NA
TGTGCCAGCTCCCCCCAAAAGCCAGGGGGTACAGATACGCAGTATTTT	CASSPQKPGGTDTQYF	TRBV4-2	TRBD1	TRBJ2-3	NA
TGTGCCAGTAGTCCGATGGGGGCTAGCAATCAGCCCCAGCATTTT	CASSPMGASNQPQHF	TRBV19	NA	TRBJ1-5	once
TGCGCCAGCAGCCAAGATCAGGCTAGCGGGGGGGCTCAGCAGTACTTC	CASSQDQASGGAQQYF	TRBV4-3	TRBD2	TRBJ2-7	NA
TGTGCCAGCAGGACCGGGACAGGGTTTGTAGGAGCTTTCTTT	CASRTGTGFVGAFF	TRBV28	TRBD1	TRBJ1-1	NA
TGTGCCAGCAGTACAGGTACCAACTATAATTCACCCCTCCACTTT	CASSTGTNYNSPLHF	TRBV6-5	NA	TRBJ1-6	NA
TGTGCCACACACAGGGGGCCAACTAACTATGGCTACACCTTC	CATHRGPTNYGYTF	TRBV6-5	TRBD1	TRBJ1-2	NA
TGTGCCAGTACCAATGGGGGACAGAGTAAGAGGAGTTCCTACGAGCAGTACTTC	CASTNGGQSKRSSYEQYF	TRBV19	TRBD1	TRBJ2-7	NA
TGTGCTAGTGGTTTGTCGGGACAAACCTACGAGCAGTACTTC	CASGLSGQTYEQYF	TRBV12-5	NA	TRBJ2-7	NA
TGTGCCAGTAGTATCGTGGGACAGGGGTTTAGTAATGAAAAACTGTTTTTT	CASSIVGQGFSNEKLFF	TRBV19	TRBD1	TRBJ1-4	once
TGTGCCACCAGCAGAGGGAGGAGCGAAAAACTGTTTTTT	CATSRGRSEKLFF	TRBV15	NA	TRBJ1-4	NA
TGCGCCAGCAGCTTGGAGGGGGCGAACGAGCAGTACTTC	CASSLEGANEQYF	TRBV5-1	TRBD1	TRBJ2-7	NA